This paragraph covers one TCR beta chain sequence. Its cognate antigen is unknown. Histologic diagnosis was independently verified by two lung pathologists. This entry belongs to a study of immune evolution from preneoplasia to lung adenocarcinoma. Looking at the study overall: HLA loss of heterozygosity: under 7.5% AIS, more than 14% MIA, over 30% ADC, none AAH. Study-wide results and limits: Top clone frequencies peaked in normal lung, apparently declining through invasive adenocarcinoma. Later-stage lesions seemingly showed higher T cell density and diversity than normal lung.

The ends were cut back, 0 bases at V and 0 bases at J, with 10 bases in the middle. Germline values: CDR1 SGHRS, CDR2 YFSETQ. The CDR3 spans 17 residues. Some clones are missing from TCRdb's copy, which holds only in-frame ones; the method was immunoSEQ multiplex PCR. The table records 8,000 to 8,500 clones, roughly 82% of them present only once. The rearrangement links TRBV5-1 to TRBJ2-6, with no clear D. Material for sequencing was FFPE minimally invasive lung adenocarcinoma tissue. This receptor was taken from a person between 65 and 80 years old with lung adenocarcinoma. The CDR3 sequence is CASSLDWSSSGANVLTF. CDR3 bases: TGCGCCAGCAGCTTGGACTGGTCCAGCTCTGGGGCCAACGTCCTGACTTTC.